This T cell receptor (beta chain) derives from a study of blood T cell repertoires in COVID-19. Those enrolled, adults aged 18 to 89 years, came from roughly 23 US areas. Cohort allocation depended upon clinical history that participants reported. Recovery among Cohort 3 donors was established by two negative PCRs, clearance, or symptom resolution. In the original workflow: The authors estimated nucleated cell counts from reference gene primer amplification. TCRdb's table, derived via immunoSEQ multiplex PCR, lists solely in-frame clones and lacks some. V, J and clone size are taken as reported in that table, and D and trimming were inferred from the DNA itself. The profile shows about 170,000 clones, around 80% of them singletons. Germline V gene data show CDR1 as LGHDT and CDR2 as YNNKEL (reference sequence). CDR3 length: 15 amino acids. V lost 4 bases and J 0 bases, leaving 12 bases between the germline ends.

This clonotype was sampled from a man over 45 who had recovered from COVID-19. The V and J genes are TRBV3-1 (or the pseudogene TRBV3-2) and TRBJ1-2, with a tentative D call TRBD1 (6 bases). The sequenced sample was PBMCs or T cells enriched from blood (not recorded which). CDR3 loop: CASSPAGAANYGYTF. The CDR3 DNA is TGTGCCAGCAGCCCCGCGGGGGCCGCTAACTATGGCTACACCTTC.